The entry below gives a single T cell receptor beta chain sequence along with its context. Its antigen is not known. This record comes from a study of blood T cells in healthy people across ages. A sample-barcoded 5' primer and a J-beta primer mix were used in a second PCR of about 6 to 11 cycles. TCRdb called the 5' RACE reads again in MiXCR, with one record for every CDR3 protein. The repertoire holds roughly 1,500,000 distinct CDR3 sequences, with 42% as singletons. Aged roughly 6 to 90, donors were systemically healthy Caucasians from Russia. CDR1 is SNHLY and CDR2 is FYNNEI in the germline V gene. This CDR3 has 13 residues. V lost 11 bases, J lost 3 bases, and 17 bases lay in between. Study-wide findings and caveats: Aged donors had fewer naive CD4+ cells and lower diversity than long-lived donors. Diversity of TCR beta per million T cells declined in a roughly linear way with age. The unknown donor CMV status may have confounded expanded clonotype changes.

This rearrangement joins TRBV2 to TRBJ2-7; D may be TRBD1 (6 bases). Sequencing input: blood. This TCR came from a young woman in good health. The CDR3 coding sequence is TGTGCCGGCCTCCTGGACAGCGACTACGAGCAGTACTTC. Its translation: CAGLLDSDYEQYF.